The following is a TCR beta chain sequence with its context. The antigen is unknown. This entry belongs to a study of CXCR3-negative and CXCR3-positive naive CD8 T cells. Study-level points and caveats: In cryopreserved cells, CXCR3 expression partially decreased, and fresh PBMCs were used in most assays.

Preparation of TRB cDNA libraries relied on 5' RACE carrying UMI labels. TCRdb reprocessed the 5' RACE reads and reports one entry per CDR3 protein, with no DNA. The sample spans about 58,000 distinct CDR3 sequences; the ten largest clones claim 0.35% to 0.5%. This CDR3 has 13 amino acids. The J gene is TRBJ1-1, the V gene TRBV12-3 or TRBV12-4; absent DNA, TCRdb's TRBD1 call cannot be checked. The sample taken for sequencing was naive CXCR3- CD8+ T cells from blood. Subset defined: CD45RO-CCR7+CD27+CD95- naive CD8+ T cells lacking CXCR3 (TNR3-). This TCR was recovered from a human donor in good health. Some clones in this sample may be carry-over from other donors' samples. Here the CDR3 reads CASSQQGNTEAFF.